This TCR beta chain originates from a study of blood T cell repertoires in COVID-19 (dated by TCRdb to 2020 to 2022). A note on the overall study: Samples covering the acute and convalescent phases of COVID-19 were provided by collaborators in the United States, Italy and Spain. The samples were drawn from the first 160 participants of the ongoing ImmuneRACE study and from 1,200 or so subjects provided by 6 global collaborators. A de-identified subject ID, COVID-19 status, age in years and sex were almost always included in the sample metadata. The prospective study material was composed of cDNA or gDNA derived from T cells, B-cell-depleted T cells, or PBMCs. Where available, HLA class I and class II types were obtained from metadata supplied by the sample provider rather than from assay-based typing. The dataset comprised deeply sampled blood TCRbeta repertoires from subjects exposed to, actively infected with, or recovered from COVID-19. The repertoires were released in a freely available public database intended as a resource for research on the immune response to SARS-CoV-2. Overall study outcomes, separate from this receptor: The amount of clinical and demographic metadata varied by source and participant and was provided uncurated.

As for this clone: It lacks a known antigen. No much larger clone exists at a distance of one base, and base qualities are not known.

TCRbeta CDR3 regions were amplified from genomic DNA using the immunoSEQ Assay, a bias-controlled multiplex PCR. The original methods were these. Nucleated cell counts per sample were estimated from amplification of reference gene primers within the assay. To quantify the absolute abundance of each unique TCRbeta CDR3 rearrangement, sequence reads were collapsed and filtered. Productive Simpson clonality was computed per sample as the square root of Simpson's diversity index over productive rearrangements. TCRdb provides this immuneACCESS table in a form limited to in-frame rearrangements. Some clones are lacking; in checked studies, under half of them reflect an unresolved V gene, and why the rest are absent is not known. That table supplies the V and J calls and clone size; D and trimming were determined from the DNA. The sample records 150,000 or so clones, roughly 85% of which are singletons. More than 5% of the sample lies in the top ten.

Each collaborating institution followed its own protocols to collect whole blood in K2EDTA tubes. Collaborator samples were shipped for TCRbeta analysis as frozen whole blood, isolated PBMCs, or DNA extracted from either sample type. Trimming costs V 5 bases and J 1 base, and their ends lie 14 bases apart. Via the germline V gene (reference sequence), CDR1 is MNHEY and CDR2 SMNVEV. The CDR3 starts with the cysteine, ends with the phenylalanine, and has 15 residues. The kept DNA is CDR3 alone, 45 bases in frame from the first base. The chain joins TRBV27 to TRBJ1-2, with no reliable assignment of the D segment. The receptor's source is a human donor in a cohort sampled during active COVID-19. Sequenced material: peripheral blood. CDR3 loop: CASSPTGTFNYGYTF. The DNA is as follows: TGTGCCAGCAGTCCGACGGGAACCTTTAACTATGGCTACACCTTC.